This TCR beta chain was identified in a study of beta chain features in type 1 diabetes. The wider study: Regarding age, gender and cell yields, patients proved similar to healthy donors. All of the samples together had 85 million to 140 million sorted cells examined.

As for this clone: The antigen is not known.

Trimming left V 10 bases short and J 9 bases short, with 19 bases between. Looked up from germline, CDR1 is MNHNY and CDR2 is SVGAGI (reference sequence). CDR3 length equals 13 residues. The authors sorted CD4+ naive, central memory, regulatory and stem cell-like memory cells via CD45RO/CCR7/CD25/CD127/CD95/CD27. The study's findings and limits: When VDJ junctions were examined, type 1 diabetes patients showed fewer insertions and more deletions. When Type 1 diabetes patients were examined, their TCRB CDR3s proved moderately but significantly shorter in all four CD4+ subsets.

Reverse transcription of all isolated RNA meant that expressed TCRB transcripts were sequenced. Clones were sequenced by immunoSEQ multiplex PCR, and TCRdb holds only the in-frame ones, with some missing. The data show a few hundred thousand clones, with over 8.5% seen just once and about 0.6% held by the top ten. The V and J genes are TRBV6-6 and TRBJ1-5; no reliable D call. Input material: central memory CD4+ T cells from blood. The TCR sequence derives from a young man with type 1 diabetes. The CDR3 sequence: CATLDLNNGPQHF. CDR3 bases: TGTGCCACCTTGGACCTAAATAATGGGCCCCAGCATTTT.